Sequencing of this T cell receptor beta chain was carried out in a study of T-cell memory formation after mild COVID-19. Study as a whole: Across donors, TCR clusters were largely donor specific. The study's findings and limits: The authors left the SARS-CoV-2 specificity of second-wave clones peaking on day 37 unconfirmed.

CDR1 is MDHEN, CDR2 SYDVKM, per germline. CDR3 length: 16 amino acids. With 4 bases removed from V and 7 bases from J, the gap between germline ends came to 20 bases. With regard to this clonotype: Its antigen is unknown.

Libraries for TCRalpha and TCRbeta carried sample barcodes and unique molecular identifiers via 5'RACE. From the 5' RACE reads, TCRdb called clonotypes with MiXCR, one entry per CDR3 protein. In the table there are over 35,000 distinct CDR3 sequences, approximately 9.7% of which are singletons. This TCR derives from an adult woman who had mild COVID-19 (a few samples of this study predate the infection). Cell type and time point are not known. The chain links TRBV28 to TRBJ2-1; D possibly corresponds to TRBD2 (7 bases). The sample was PBMCs or a T cell subset sorted from them (not recorded which). The CDR3: CASSSPLGGPRNEQFF. The CDR3 DNA reads as TGTGCCAGCAGTTCCCCCCTGGGGGGGCCGAGGAATGAGCAGTTCTTC.